The rows below give T cell receptor beta chains drawn from one sample of a study of cytomegalovirus exposure and HLA in healthy donors. Profiled with immunoSEQ multiplex PCR; TCRdb holds only in-frame clones, not every one. The sample includes 86,000 or so clones, about 85% of them seen just once. What was sequenced was PBMCs. The receptor source for this set is a woman between 40 and 50 years old in good health and CMV-seropositive. Each CDR3 is given with its conserved first and last residue. Fields, in order: V gene, D gene, J gene, clone size, CDR3 protein, CDR3 DNA. A D gene is named only where the DNA matches it firmly. The listing skips clone size in some rows; elsewhere it reads once, few, many or a size class.

TRBV4-2	TRBD1	TRBJ2-1	.	CASSQGDSLGNEQFF	TGTGCCAGCAGCCAAGGGGACAGCCTGGGAAATGAGCAGTTCTTC
TRBV28	.	TRBJ2-5	.	CASLRVGETQYF	TGTGCCAGTCTCAGGGTCGGGGAGACCCAGTACTTC
TRBV6-5	.	TRBJ2-7	.	CASSYSWRDEQYF	TGTGCCAGCAGTTACTCATGGCGGGACGAGCAGTACTTC
TRBV11-2	TRBD1	TRBJ2-7	.	CASSPWTGTYEQYF	TGTGCCAGCAGCCCGTGGACAGGGACCTACGAGCAGTACTTC
TRBV7-8	.	TRBJ2-1	.	CASSRGGSSYNEQFF	TGTGCCAGCAGCCGAGGTGGTAGCTCCTACAATGAGCAGTTCTTC
TRBV30	TRBD1	TRBJ1-4	.	CAWSVQGNEKLFF	TGTGCCTGGAGTGTACAGGGGAATGAAAAACTGTTTTTT
TRBV29-1	TRBD1	TRBJ1-2	.	CTTGEGNGYTF	TGCACCACAGGGGAAGGGAATGGCTACACCTTC
TRBV6-5	TRBD1	TRBJ2-4	.	CASSYDRGNIQYF	TGTGCCAGCAGTTACGACAGGGGAAACATTCAGTACTTC
TRBV7-9	.	TRBJ1-2	.	CASSSRVSFGYTF	TGTGCCAGCAGCTCCCGGGTATCATTTGGCTACACCTTC
TRBV7-3	.	TRBJ2-2	.	CASSYSGTGELFF	TGTGCCAGCAGCTATTCAGGAACCGGGGAGCTGTTTTTT
TRBV27	TRBD1	TRBJ1-5	.	CASSPGQGFGQPQHF	TGTGCCAGCAGTCCGGGACAGGGATTTGGACAGCCCCAGCATTTT
TRBV18	TRBD1	TRBJ2-1	.	CASSPRQGASEQFF	TGTGCCAGCTCACCGAGACAGGGGGCCTCGGAGCAGTTCTTC
TRBV5-1	TRBD1	TRBJ1-3	.	CASSPTGVSGNTIYF	TGCGCCAGCAGCCCGACAGGGGTCTCTGGAAACACCATATATTTT
TRBV30	.	TRBJ1-5	.	CAWSSRVNQPQHF	TGTGCCTGGAGTTCGCGGGTGAATCAGCCCCAGCATTTT
TRBV5-4	.	TRBJ2-1	.	CASSFSSGLHYNEQFF	TGTGCCAGCAGCTTTTCATCGGGACTCCACTACAATGAGCAGTTCTTC
TRBV5-1	TRBD1	TRBJ1-6	.	CASSPRDRGPPLHF	TGCGCCAGCAGCCCTAGGGACAGGGGACCACCCCTCCACTTT
TRBV19	.	TRBJ1-3	.	CASTDLTTYSGNTIYF	TGTGCCAGTACCGACCTTACTACTTACTCTGGAAACACCATATATTTT
TRBV11-2	TRBD1	TRBJ1-1	few	CASSGTGGGEAEAFF	TGTGCCAGCAGCGGGACAGGGGGCGGAGAAGCTGAAGCTTTCTTT
TRBV5-6	.	TRBJ2-2	.	CASSRLFLSTGELFF	TGTGCCAGCAGCCGCTTATTTCTCAGCACCGGGGAGCTGTTTTTT
TRBV5-8	TRBD2	TRBJ2-2	.	CASSFGDYHNTGELFF	TGTGCCAGCAGCTTTGGGGACTACCATAACACCGGGGAGCTGTTTTTT
TRBV21-1	.	TRBJ1-1	.	CASSKAGGKNTEAFF	TGTGCCAGCAGCAAAGCGGGGGGGAAGAACACTGAAGCTTTCTTT
TRBV6-1	TRBD2	TRBJ2-1	.	CASSEVWSSGSSYNEQFF	TGTGCCAGCAGTGAAGTTTGGTCTAGCGGTAGCTCCTACAATGAGCAGTTCTTC
TRBV6-4	TRBD1	TRBJ1-1	.	CASKQQQGLHTEAFF	TGTGCCAGCAAGCAGCAACAGGGGTTGCACACTGAAGCTTTCTTT
TRBV28	.	TRBJ2-7	.	CASSLDSYEQYF	TGTGCCAGCAGTTTAGACAGCTACGAGCAGTACTTC
TRBV2	.	TRBJ1-2	.	CASSFDTLVNYGYTF	TGTGCCAGCAGTTTTGACACCTTAGTCAACTATGGCTACACCTTC
TRBV5-1	TRBD2	TRBJ2-5	once	CASSAGTTTQETQYF	TGCGCCAGCAGCGCCGGGACTACAACTCAAGAGACCCAGTACTTC
TRBV7-9	.	TRBJ1-1	.	CASSRKGHSNTEAFF	TGTGCCAGCAGCCGTAAGGGACACTCGAACACTGAAGCTTTCTTT
TRBV16	.	TRBJ1-5	.	CASSLMGALGSKDQPQHF	TGTGCCAGCAGCCTTATGGGGGCCCTCGGGTCGAAAGATCAGCCCCAGCATTTT
TRBV28	.	TRBJ1-2	.	CASSLPLQNYGYTF	TGTGCCAGCAGTTTACCCCTACAGAACTATGGCTACACCTTC
TRBV18	.	TRBJ2-6	.	CASSPDFAGKVTF	TGTGCCAGCTCACCGGACTTTGCTGGGAAAGTGACTTTC
TRBV7-2	.	TRBJ1-2	.	CASSRTYMGYTF	TGTGCCAGCAGCCGGACATACATGGGCTACACCTTC
TRBV7-9	.	TRBJ2-3	.	CASYRSPSTDTQYF	TGTGCCAGCTACCGGTCCCCTAGCACAGATACGCAGTATTTT
TRBV28	.	TRBJ1-2	.	CASSSPAPTRDYGYTF	TGTGCCAGCAGCTCCCCTGCGCCAACCCGAGACTATGGCTACACCTTC
TRBV29-1	.	TRBJ1-2	.	CSVPGWSGERYGYTF	TGCAGCGTTCCTGGGTGGTCCGGGGAACGCTATGGCTACACCTTC
TRBV5-1	.	TRBJ2-3	.	CASSLEGGMADTQYF	TGCGCCAGCAGCTTGGAGGGGGGGATGGCAGATACGCAGTATTTT
TRBV7-9	TRBD2	TRBJ2-1	few	CASSPPFGSGDNEQFF	TGTGCCAGCAGTCCGCCCTTTGGTAGCGGGGACAATGAGCAGTTCTTC
TRBV6-5	.	TRBJ2-2	.	CASSRSGSSGELFF	TGTGCCAGCAGTCGCTCGGGGTCATCCGGGGAGCTGTTTTTT
TRBV27	TRBD1	TRBJ2-7	.	CASSGTGGAYEQYF	TGTGCCAGCAGTGGGACAGGGGGCGCGTACGAGCAGTACTTC
TRBV13	TRBD2	TRBJ2-3	.	CASSSTSGLGTDTQYF	TGTGCCAGCAGCTCGACTAGCGGGTTGGGCACAGATACGCAGTATTTT
TRBV15	.	TRBJ2-7	.	CATSQQDRSYEQYF	TGTGCCACCAGCCAACAGGACAGATCCTACGAGCAGTACTTC
TRBV6-6	TRBD2	TRBJ2-1	.	CASIGSGREGYNEQFF	TGTGCCAGCATAGGTAGCGGGAGAGAGGGCTACAATGAGCAGTTCTTC
TRBV11-2	TRBD2	TRBJ2-3	.	CASVAGGRTQYF	TGTGCCAGCGTAGCGGGGGGGCGGACGCAGTATTTT
TRBV27	.	TRBJ2-7	.	CASSLSGLRDYEQYF	TGTGCCAGCAGTTTATCGGGGTTGCGGGACTACGAGCAGTACTTC
TRBV7-6	.	TRBJ2-2	.	CASSPITGELFF	TGTGCCAGCAGCCCAATTACCGGGGAGCTGTTTTTT
TRBV2	.	TRBJ1-2	.	CASSESGLLGGYTF	TGTGCCAGCAGTGAATCAGGGCTACTGGGTGGCTACACCTTC
TRBV9	.	TRBJ2-3	.	CASSVDPRGSTDTQYF	TGTGCCAGCAGCGTAGATCCAAGGGGGAGCACAGATACGCAGTATTTT
TRBV9	TRBD1	TRBJ2-3	.	CASSTPGQGLADTQYF	TGTGCCAGCAGCACACCGGGACAGGGGCTCGCAGATACGCAGTATTTT
TRBV27	TRBD2	TRBJ2-3	.	CASRRLATDTQYF	TGTGCCAGCAGGCGACTAGCTACAGATACGCAGTATTTT
TRBV7-3	.	TRBJ2-3	.	CASSLTNTDTQYF	TGTGCCAGCAGCCTGACTAACACAGATACGCAGTATTTT
TRBV4-1	.	TRBJ2-1	.	CASSPGTVQQQFF	TGCGCCAGCAGCCCGGGAACGGTACAACAGCAGTTCTTC
TRBV30	TRBD1	TRBJ2-7	.	CAWSDRGQGYEQYF	TGTGCCTGGAGTGACCGAGGACAGGGCTACGAGCAGTACTTC
TRBV2	.	TRBJ2-7	.	CASSVESSFEQYF	TGTGCCAGCAGTGTAGAAAGTAGTTTCGAGCAGTACTTC
TRBV7-8	TRBD2	TRBJ2-5	once	CASSRTSSEETQYF	TGTGCCAGCAGCCGGACTAGCTCAGAAGAGACCCAGTACTTC
TRBV30	.	TRBJ1-5	.	CAWSLRGPRNQPQHF	TGTGCCTGGAGTCTAAGGGGTCCGAGGAATCAGCCCCAGCATTTT